The 8 T cell receptor beta chains reported below all come from one sample, sequenced in a study of long-term antiretroviral therapy in people with HIV. It was version v3.0 of the immunoSEQ assay that was run at survey level. Sequencing used immunoSEQ multiplex PCR; TCRdb keeps in-frame clones, though not all of them. The sample holds 25,000 to 35,000 clones, roughly 97% seen once. Source: unsorted PBMCs, taken 6.9 years after starting antiretroviral therapy. These receptors came from a man aged 30-40 years with HIV.

The V and J genes are TRBV2 and TRBJ2-7; D unclear. This CDR3 spans 12 amino acids. Trimming took off 7 bases at V and 7 bases at J, with 14 bases between the two ends. The germline gives CDR1 SNHLY, CDR2 FYNNEI. The DNA of the CDR3 is TGTGCCAGCACCGGCCCCCTGGGAGAGCAGTACTTC. As protein: CASTGPLGEQYF.

J is TRBJ1-1 and V is TRBV6-6; D is unresolved. There are 10 residues in the CDR3. Between the trimmed V and J ends, which lost 8 bases and 8 bases, there was a span of 9 bases. The germline CDR1 and CDR2 sequences are MNHNY and SVGAGI (reference sequence). The CDR3 region has the DNA TGTGCCAGCGGCGGGGTGGAAGCTTTCTTT. Its translation is CASGGVEAFF.

The rearrangement uses TRBV7-9 and TRBJ2-2, with D possibly being TRBD1 (7 bases). This CDR3 is built from 13 residues. Germline assignment: CDR1 SEHNR and CDR2 FQNEAQ (reference sequence). V lost 7 bases, J lost 6 bases, and 12 bases lay in between. CDR3 residues: CASTPGGPGELFF. The CDR3 DNA follows: TGTGCCAGCACCCCAGGGGGGCCCGGGGAGCTGTTTTTT.

This chain links TRBV7-2 with TRBJ1-1; D not certain. The CDR3 spans 15 residues. In germline, CDR1 is SGHTA, CDR2 FQGNSA. Trimming took off 4 bases at V and 9 bases at J, with 21 bases between the two ends. The CDR3 is CASSYVGGTVGKAFF. In DNA, the CDR3 is TGTGCCAGCAGCTACGTGGGAGGTACGGTCGGAAAAGCTTTCTTT.

The chain links TRBV5-1 to TRBJ2-3; 9 nucleotides align to TRBD2. V was pared by 2 bases and J by 2 bases, with 6 bases of the junction left unmatched. CDR1 is SGHRS, CDR2 YFSETQ, per germline. The CDR3 contains 16 residues. DNA of the CDR3: TGCGCCAGCAGCTTTTCTAGCGGGGTGGCCACAGATACGCAGTATTTT. Translation: CASSFSSGVATDTQYF.

The genes are TRBV27 and TRBJ1-5, with 7 bases identical to TRBD1. The junction had 7 bases not matched to a gene; V was cut back by 5 bases and J by 3 bases. Germline V gene sequence: CDR1 MNHEY, CDR2 SMNVEV (reference sequence). The CDR3 runs 15 residues. This CDR3 is CASSPRTGYNQPQHF. For the CDR3, the DNA is TGTGCCAGCAGTCCAAGGACAGGATACAATCAGCCCCAGCATTTT.

The rearrangement uses TRBV28 and TRBJ1-1; D is undetermined. Germline CDR1 is MDHEN and CDR2 is SYDVKM. CDR3 length equals 12 residues. V gave up 3 bases and J gave up 10 bases, with 12 bases separating them. CDR3 amino acids: CASSFAGRGAFF. CDR3 nucleotides: TGTGCCAGCAGTTTCGCGGGCAGAGGAGCTTTCTTT. The full variable domain, completed using reference TRBV28 and TRBJ1-1, is DVKVTQSSRYLVKRTGEKVFLECVQDMDHENMFWYRQDPGLGLRLIYFSYDVKMKEKGDIPEGYSVSREKKERFSLILESASTNQTSMYLCASSFAGRGAFFGQGTRLTVV.

This chain joins TRBV7-9 and TRBJ1-4, with D possibly TRBD1 on 5 matching bases. Germline CDR1 SEHNR, CDR2 FQNEAQ (reference sequence). Trimming took off 0 bases at V and 3 bases at J, with 14 bases between the two ends. This CDR3 is built from 17 residues. The CDR3 sequence: CASSLALGRAANEKLFF. DNA of the CDR3: TGTGCCAGCAGCTTAGCGCTAGGCAGGGCGGCTAATGAAAAACTGTTTTTT.